The 18 T cell receptor beta chains listed next were all sequenced from one sample in a study of cytomegalovirus exposure and HLA in healthy donors. Generated by immunoSEQ multiplex PCR, the TCRdb table keeps only in-frame clones and is missing some. Found here are about 360,000 clones, 86% of them singletons; the top ten hold 0.8% to 0.85%. Material for sequencing was PBMCs. The receptors derive from a woman younger than 30 in good health and CMV-seronegative.

V and J are TRBV6-5 and TRBJ2-5; the match to TRBD2 covers 12 bases. Germline V gene lookup returns CDR1 MNHEY and CDR2 SVGAGI. V was pared by 2 bases and J by 4 bases, with 5 bases of the junction left unmatched. The CDR3 totals 16 residues. CDR3 region: CASSYASGGGGETQYF. DNA for the CDR3: TGTGCCAGCAGTTACGCTAGCGGGGGGGGAGGAGAGACCCAGTACTTC.

This sequence joins TRBV28 and TRBJ1-2, with 8 bases identical to TRBD1. Germline V gene sequence: CDR1 MDHEN, CDR2 SYDVKM. Losses at the gene ends were 5 bases for V and 7 bases for J; bases not matched to a gene: 12. The CDR3 length is 15 residues. CDR3 in DNA: TGTGCCAGCAGTACCCCGGACAGGGCTTCTTCTGGCTACACCTTC. This sequence encodes CASSTPDRASSGYTF.

J is TRBJ2-1 and V is TRBV7-2, with 10 bases identical to TRBD2. CDR3 length: 14 residues. Germline values: CDR1 SGHTA, CDR2 FQGNSA. The V and J ends lost 2 bases and 5 bases, in that order; junction bases with no gene match: 0. Written as DNA, the CDR3 is TGTGCCAGCAGCTTACTAGCGGGAGACAATGAGCAGTTCTTC. Its protein is CASSLLAGDNEQFF. The entire variable domain, with the rest obtained from reference TRBV7-2 and TRBJ2-1, is as follows: GAGVSQSPSNKVTEKGKDVELRCDPISGHTALYWYRQSLGQGLEFLIYFQGNSAPDKSGLPSDRFSAERTGGSVSTLTIQRTQQEDSAVYLCASSLLAGDNEQFFGPGTRLTVL.

The rearrangement joins TRBV28 to TRBJ2-6, with a weak D call TRBD1 (5 bases). This CDR3 region has 18 residues. The V end was cut by 2 bases, the J end by 2 bases, with 16 bases between. CDR1 MDHEN and CDR2 SYDVKM come from the germline V gene. DNA of the CDR3: TGTGCCAGCAGTTTACAGGGTCTAATTTCCACTGGGGCCAACGTCCTGACTTTC. This encodes CASSLQGLISTGANVLTF.

The chain has TRBV19 and TRBJ2-7, with TRBD1 matching over 11 bases. The CDR3 totals 13 residues. The germline gives CDR1 LNHDA, CDR2 SQIVND (reference sequence). V lost 9 bases, J lost 6 bases, and 7 bases stayed unmatched. The CDR3 bases are TGTGCCAGCCGGGACAGGGGGTTGACCGAGCAGTACTTC. It codes for CASRDRGLTEQYF.

J is TRBJ2-7 and V is TRBV18, with 8 bases fitting TRBD1. The CDR3 covers 15 residues. The V gene end was trimmed by 4 bases and the J gene end by 6 bases; junction bases not matched to a gene: 11. Germline V CDR1 and CDR2: KGHSH, LQKENI. For the CDR3, the DNA is TGTGCCAGCTCACTAGCCCCAGGGGGCGCATCCGAGCAGTACTTC. Protein sequence: CASSLAPGGASEQYF.

V usage is TRBV6-5 and J usage is TRBJ2-5; perhaps TRBD2 as D (6 bases). Germline V lookup: CDR1 MNHEY, CDR2 SVGAGI. Trimming took 0 bases from V and 3 from J, leaving 14 bases between them. CDR3 length equals 16 residues. The CDR3 loop reads CASSYSVGGSKETQYF. CDR3 bases: TGTGCCAGCAGTTACTCCGTCGGGGGTTCCAAAGAGACCCAGTACTTC.

The genes are TRBV2 and TRBJ2-2, with D hard to call. Trimming stripped 4 bases from V and 4 bases from J, with 16 bases between. Germline V gene data show CDR1 as SNHLY and CDR2 as FYNNEI. The CDR3 is 16 residues long. CDR3 DNA sequence: TGTGCCAGCAGTGGAGGAGCTCGGAGAGGCACCGGGGAGCTGTTTTTT. Protein sequence: CASSGGARRGTGELFF.

The rearrangement links TRBV5-6 to TRBJ2-2, with TRBD1 matching 7 bases. This CDR3 is 16 amino acids long. Unmatched junction bases numbered 6, after V lost 1 base and J lost 3 bases. Germline V gene lookup returns CDR1 SGHDT and CDR2 YYEEEE. This CDR3 reads CASSLSRQGHTGELFF. Written as DNA, the CDR3 is TGTGCCAGCAGCTTGAGTAGACAGGGACACACCGGGGAGCTGTTTTTT.

The genes are TRBV27 and TRBJ2-7; a weak D match, TRBD2 (6 bases). The CDR3 loop spans 14 amino acids. Germline-derived CDR1 and CDR2 are MNHEY and SMNVEV (reference sequence). The V and J ends lost 4 bases and 4 bases respectively, with 14 bases between them. In DNA form, the CDR3 reads TGTGCCAGCAGTTCCAGCCGGGCGGGGTACGAGCAGTACTTC. Translating it yields CASSSSRAGYEQYF.

V and J are TRBV18 and TRBJ1-6, with TRBD1 identical over 8 bases. The germline CDR1 and CDR2 sequences are KGHSH and LQKENI. The CDR3 has 14 residues. J lost 5 bases, V lost 3 bases, and 0 bases had no gene match. This chain's CDR3 is CASSPTGDNSPLHF. The CDR3 DNA follows: TGTGCCAGCTCACCGACAGGGGATAATTCACCCCTCCACTTT.

The chain employs TRBV30 and TRBJ2-3; maybe TRBD2 (5 bases). Trimming removed 0 bases at V and 0 bases at J, with 7 bases between. The V gene's germline CDR1 is GTSNPN and CDR2 SVGIG (reference sequence). The CDR3 extends over 14 amino acids. The CDR3 reads CAWSVGLSTDTQYF. The CDR3 DNA follows: TGTGCCTGGAGTGTAGGACTTAGCACAGATACGCAGTATTTT.

The genes are TRBV7-9 and TRBJ2-7, with TRBD2 matching 14 bases. Unmatched junction bases numbered 5, after V lost 1 base and J lost 3 bases. Per germline, CDR1 SEHNR and CDR2 FQNEAQ (reference sequence). The CDR3 is 17 residues long. CDR3 residues: CASSLDATSGRVYEQYF. As DNA, the CDR3 is TGTGCCAGCAGCTTAGACGCGACTAGCGGGAGGGTCTACGAGCAGTACTTC.

This chain links TRBV6-5 with TRBJ2-7, with D tentatively TRBD2 (6 bases). The CDR3 length is 14 residues. Germline V gene data show CDR1 as MNHEY and CDR2 as SVGAGI. V was trimmed by 4 bases and J by 4 bases, leaving 14 bases between them. CDR3 in amino acids: CASSSGLTIYEQYF. The CDR3 DNA is TGTGCCAGCAGTTCGGGACTCACCATTTACGAGCAGTACTTC.

The chain uses TRBV7-8 and TRBJ2-5; possibly TRBD2 for D (6 bases). The CDR3 contains 14 residues. Germline values: CDR1 SGHVS, CDR2 FQNEAQ. V was cut by 2 bases and J by 1 base, with 8 bases left in between. The DNA of the CDR3 is TGTGCCAGCAGCTTATTTAGCGGCCAAGAGACCCAGTACTTC. Protein sequence: CASSLFSGQETQYF.

The gene calls are TRBV5-1 and TRBJ2-7; perhaps TRBD2 as D (7 bases). This CDR3 has 14 amino acids. The germline gives CDR1 SGHRS, CDR2 YFSETQ. The germline V and J ends were trimmed by 4 bases and 4 bases, with 15 bases remaining between them. This CDR3 reads CASSLGGARYEQYF. In DNA form, the CDR3 reads TGCGCCAGCAGCCTAGGGGGGGCAAGGTACGAGCAGTACTTC. Supplemented by reference TRBV5-1 and TRBJ2-7, the full variable domain reads KAGVTQTPRYLIKTRGQQVTLSCSPISGHRSVSWYQQTPGQGLQFLFEYFSETQRNKGNFPGRFSGRQFSNSRSEMNVSTLELGDSALYLCASSLGGARYEQYFGPGTRLTVT.

J is TRBJ1-5 and V is TRBV30; tentative D call: TRBD1 (5 bases). V lost 1 base, J lost 0 bases, and 10 bases lay in between. This CDR3 has 15 residues. Germline lookup yields CDR1 GTSNPN and CDR2 SVGIG (reference sequence). The DNA for the CDR3 is TGTGCCTGGAGTGAGACAGCATATAGCAATCAGCCCCAGCATTTT. Residues: CAWSETAYSNQPQHF.

This clone was counted only a few times. The V call is TRBV18, the J call TRBJ1-2; possible D gene TRBD1, 5 bases. This CDR3 region has 14 residues. The germline gives CDR1 KGHSH, CDR2 LQKENI. Trimming left V 2 bases short and J 5 bases short, with 12 bases between. CDR3 protein: CASSPIDSQYGYTF. The CDR3 region has the DNA TGTGCCAGCTCACCAATCGACAGCCAATATGGCTACACCTTC.